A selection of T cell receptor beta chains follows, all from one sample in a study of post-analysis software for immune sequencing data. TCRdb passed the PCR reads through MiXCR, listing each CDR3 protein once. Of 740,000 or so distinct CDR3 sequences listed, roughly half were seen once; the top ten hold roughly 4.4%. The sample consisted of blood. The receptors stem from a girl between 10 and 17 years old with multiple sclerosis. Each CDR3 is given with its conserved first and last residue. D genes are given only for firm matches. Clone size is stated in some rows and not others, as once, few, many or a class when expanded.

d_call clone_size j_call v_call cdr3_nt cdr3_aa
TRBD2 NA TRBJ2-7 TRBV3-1 TGTGCCAGCAGCCAGGTTCTAGCGGGAGGGCCAGGGAATGAGCAGTACTTC CASSQVLAGGPGNEQYF
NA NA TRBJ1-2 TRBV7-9 TGTGCCAGCAGCTCAAGATGGACAGACCACTATGGCTACACCTTC CASSSRWTDHYGYTF
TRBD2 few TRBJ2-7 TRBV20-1 TGCAGTGCTAGTCGCGGGGGGGCCGGAGACGAGCAGTACTTC CSASRGGAGDEQYF
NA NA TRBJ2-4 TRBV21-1 TGTGCCAGCTACCTTGGGAAAGCGGGGCTAGCCAAAAACATTCAGTACTTC CASYLGKAGLAKNIQYF
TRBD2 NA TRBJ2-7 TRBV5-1 TGCGCCAGCAGCATATCTAGCGGGGAAGCCTACGAGCAGTACTTC CASSISSGEAYEQYF
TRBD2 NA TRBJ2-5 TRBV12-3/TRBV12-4 TGTGCCAGCAGTTTTAGCGGGGGGAGTTACCAAGAGACCCAGTACTTC CASSFSGGSYQETQYF
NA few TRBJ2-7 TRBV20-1 TGCAGTGCCCCTAGCCCCTACGAGCAGTACTTC CSAPSPYEQYF
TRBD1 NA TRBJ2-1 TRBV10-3 TGTGCCATCAGTGGGGGACAGAGCTCCTACAATGAGCAGTTCTTC CAISGGQSSYNEQFF
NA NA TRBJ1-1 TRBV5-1 TGCGCCAGCAGCTTGGTTCCGGGAATGGGGACTGAAGCTTTCTTT CASSLVPGMGTEAFF
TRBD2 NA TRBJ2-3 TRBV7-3 TGTGCCAGCAGCCCCCATAGCGGGGGGGTCACAGATACGCAGTATTTT CASSPHSGGVTDTQYF
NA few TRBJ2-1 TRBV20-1 TGCAGTGCTAGCCGAGGCGGAACAGGGTTGAATGAGCAGTTCTTC CSASRGGTGLNEQFF
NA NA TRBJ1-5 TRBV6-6 TGTGCCAGCAGGTACAAAACAGGGCATCAGCCCCAGCATTTT CASRYKTGHQPQHF
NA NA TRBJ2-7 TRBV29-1 TGCAGCGTTGAATCGCCAGGGAAGACCTACGAGCAGTACTTC CSVESPGKTYEQYF
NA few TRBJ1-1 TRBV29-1 TGCAGCGTTGAAGATCCCCAGGGAGCTTTCTTT CSVEDPQGAFF
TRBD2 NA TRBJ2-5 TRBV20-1 TGCAGTGCTAGGGGGCCTAGCGGCAAACTCCAAGAGACCCAGTACTTC CSARGPSGKLQETQYF
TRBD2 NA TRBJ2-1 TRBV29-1 TGCAGCGTTGGACCTCCTAGCGGGACCCAGTTCTTC CSVGPPSGTQFF
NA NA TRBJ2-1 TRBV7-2 TGTGCCAGCAGCCCTCGGGGGCGTCGGACCAATGAGCAGTTCTTC CASSPRGRRTNEQFF
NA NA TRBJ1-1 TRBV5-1 TGCGCCAGCAGCTTGGATTATCCAGGAAACACTGAAGCTTTCTTT CASSLDYPGNTEAFF
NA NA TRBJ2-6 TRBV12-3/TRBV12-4 TGTGCCAGCACCGCGGGGAGCTCTGGGGCCAACGTCCTGACTTTC CASTAGSSGANVLTF
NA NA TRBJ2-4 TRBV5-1 TGCGCCAGCAGCTTGGGGAGCGGAGATGACATTCAGTACTTC CASSLGSGDDIQYF
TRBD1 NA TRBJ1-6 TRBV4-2 TGTGCCAGCAGCCCTCCGGGACAGGGGTCGCGGCCCCTCCACTTT CASSPPGQGSRPLHF
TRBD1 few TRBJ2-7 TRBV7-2 TGTGCCAGCAGCCCACAGGGGACCCGCTACGAGCAGTACTTC CASSPQGTRYEQYF
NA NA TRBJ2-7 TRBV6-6 TGTGCCAGCAGTCAGCAGCGGCAGCAGTACTTC CASSQQRQQYF
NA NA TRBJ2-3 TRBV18 TGTGCCAGCTCGCGAACCAGCGGACTCACAGATACGCAGTATTTT CASSRTSGLTDTQYF
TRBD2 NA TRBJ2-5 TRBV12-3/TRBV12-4 TGTGCCAGCAGTTTGATCGCTTCGCGGGAGCAGTACTTC CASSLIASREQYF
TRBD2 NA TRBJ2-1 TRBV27 TGTGCCAGCATTCCGGGGAGGGTTGAGCAGTTCTTC CASIPGRVEQFF
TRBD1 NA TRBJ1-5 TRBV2 TGTGCCAGCAGCGAGGGACAGCCCAATCAGCCCCAGCATTTT CASSEGQPNQPQHF
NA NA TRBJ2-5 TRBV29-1 TGCAGCGCCGGGGACGCCGCGACAAACCAAGAGACCCAGTACTTC CSAGDAATNQETQYF
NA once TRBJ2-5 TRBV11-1 TGTGCCAGCAGCTTAGCGCTAGCGAGTGTAAATGAGCAGTACTTC CASSLALASVNEQYF
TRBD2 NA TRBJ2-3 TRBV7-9 TGTGCCAGCAGCTTAGGGACTAGCGGGAGTTTCACAGATACGCAGTATTTT CASSLGTSGSFTDTQYF
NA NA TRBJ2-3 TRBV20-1 TGCAGTGCTAGAGTTGGAGCAGGGATCAGGTATCCAGATACGCAGTATTTT CSARVGAGIRYPDTQYF
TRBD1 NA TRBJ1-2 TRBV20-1 TGCAGTGCTAGAGAGTCCGGGACAGGGGAATTTAACTATGGCTACACCTTC CSARESGTGEFNYGYTF
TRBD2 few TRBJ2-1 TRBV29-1 TGCAGCGTTGCACTAGCGGGCGCCTCCTACAATGAGCAGTTCTTC CSVALAGASYNEQFF
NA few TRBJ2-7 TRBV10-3 TGTGCCATCAGTGAGCACGGCGGGCCCAACTACGAGCAGTACTTC CAISEHGGPNYEQYF
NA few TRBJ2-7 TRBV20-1 TGCAGTGCTAGTCCTAGGGCCTACGAGCAGTACTTC CSASPRAYEQYF
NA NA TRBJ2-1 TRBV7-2 TGTGCCAGCAGCTCCGGACCCCGGGGAGTTAATGAGCAGTTCTTC CASSSGPRGVNEQFF
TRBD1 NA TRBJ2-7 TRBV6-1 TGTGCCAGCAGTGACCGAGGGGGCACCGCCTACGAGCAGTACTTC CASSDRGGTAYEQYF
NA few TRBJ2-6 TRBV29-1 TGCAGCGTTGGGAAAGCCCCTGGGGCCAACGTCCTGACTTTC CSVGKAPGANVLTF
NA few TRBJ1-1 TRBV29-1 TGCAGCGTGACGGCGGGGGTCCGGACTGAAGCTTTCTTT CSVTAGVRTEAFF
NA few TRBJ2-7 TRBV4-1 TGCGCCAGCAGCCAAGTACCGAACTACGAGCAGTACTTC CASSQVPNYEQYF
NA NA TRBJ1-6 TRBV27 TGTGCCAGCAGGATCGACAGATCCCATTCACCCCTCCACTTT CASRIDRSHSPLHF
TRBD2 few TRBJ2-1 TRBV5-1 TGCGCCAGCAGCTTGGCTAGCGGGGGCCCCTACAATGAGCAGTTCTTC CASSLASGGPYNEQFF
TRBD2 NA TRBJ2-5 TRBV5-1 TGCGCCAGCACTTCGGACCCGGGACTAGCGGTACCCGGTGAAGAGACCCAGTACTTC CASTSDPGLAVPGEETQYF